This TCR beta chain was documented in a study of T cell responses to AZD1222 COVID-19 vaccine. Of note for this clone: Its antigen is still unknown.

The V end lost 5 bases, the J end lost 2 bases, and 15 bases lay between the germline ends. The length of the CDR3 is 15 residues. Germline V gives CDR1 SNHLY, CDR2 FYNNEI. Libraries were prepared by immunoSEQ multiplex PCR; TCRdb keeps only in-frame clonotypes and omits some of them. Of roughly 150,000 clones listed, roughly 90% are singletons. Points from the study as a whole: Of the AZD1222 recipients, only five to seven were seropositive at baseline.

The specimen was peripheral blood, collected 28 days after the second AZD1222 dose. This chain links TRBV2 with TRBJ2-5; D assignment may be TRBD1 or TRBD2 (5 bases each). The sequence was collected from an adult who received the AZD1222 COVID-19 vaccine. The CDR3: CASSSMGTPQETQYF. The CDR3, as DNA: TGTGCCAGCAGTTCCATGGGGACGCCACAAGAGACCCAGTACTTC.